This TCR beta chain was obtained from a study of cytotoxic CD8 clonotypes in ibrutinib-treated CLL. About the research overall: Response samples came after a median roughly 11 months of treatment, range 6 to 36. Study results and limitations: Samples from sustained-remission and progressing patients were taken at different times.

Profiled with immunoSEQ multiplex PCR; TCRdb holds only in-frame clones, not every one. Of approximately 200,000 clones listed, over 60% are singletons. Germline values: CDR1 MNHEY, CDR2 SMNVEV (reference sequence). V lost 5 bases to trimming and J lost 3 bases, with 16 bases between them. This CDR3 has 15 residues. This clone was picked up a small number of times. Antigen specificity is unknown. The source is a human donor with chronic lymphocytic leukemia. The sequencing used PBMCs, collected after 24 months of ibrutinib treatment. This chain joins TRBV27 and TRBJ1-2; D is perhaps TRBD1 (6 bases). As DNA, the CDR3 is TGTGCCAGCAGTAAACAGGGATTTAACGACTATGGCTACACCTTC. This translates into CASSKQGFNDYGYTF.